The 14 T cell receptor beta chains below all came from one sample that was sequenced in a study of beta chain features in type 1 diabetes. TCRB transcripts that were expressed got sequenced, as all of the isolated RNA had been reverse transcribed. Using immunoSEQ multiplex PCR, the repertoire was profiled, and TCRdb retains in-frame clones only, with some absent. The table has about 330,000 clones, 9.5% to 11% seen once. The sequenced material came from naive CD4+ T cells from blood. Receptor source: a woman in her thirties in good health.

CDR3: CASTSTGNYGYTF. In DNA, the CDR3 is TGTGCCAGCACGTCCACAGGGAACTATGGCTACACCTTC. This chain uses TRBV2 with TRBJ1-2; perhaps TRBD1 as D (6 bases). This CDR3 contains 13 residues. Germline CDR1 reads SNHLY; CDR2 reads FYNNEI. Trimming stripped 7 bases from V and 2 bases from J, with 11 bases between. The variable domain in full, with the rest retrieved from reference TRBV2 and TRBJ1-2, is EPEVTQTPSHQVTQMGQEVILRCVPISNHLYFYWYRQILGQKVEFLVSFYNNEISEKSEIFDDQFSVERPDGSNFTLKIRSTKLEDSAMYFCASTSTGNYGYTFGSGTRLTVV.

This clone occurred a few times. The chain uses TRBV30 and TRBJ2-7, with D unresolved. Germline-derived CDR1 and CDR2 are GTSNPN and SVGIG (reference sequence). The length of the CDR3 is 12 residues. The CDR3 reads CACQVSSYEQYF. The CDR3 DNA reads as TGTGCATGCCAGGTGAGCTCCTACGAGCAGTACTTC.

In the case of this clone: This CDR3 is also generated by other DNA sequences in the sample. The chain carries TRBV7-2 and TRBJ1-1; TRBD1 agrees at 9 bases. J lost 0 bases, V lost 5 bases, and 4 bases had no gene match. The CDR3 contains 15 residues. Germline loops: CDR1 SGHTA, CDR2 FQGNSA. CDR3 DNA sequence: TGTGCCAGCAGCCGACAGGGGGGGATGAACACTGAAGCTTTCTTT. Encoded protein: CASSRQGGMNTEAFF.

This clone was picked up a small number of times. The chain combines TRBV6-5 with TRBJ2-1, with TRBD2 matching over 10 bases. Germline CDR1 reads MNHEY; CDR2 reads SVGAGI. The CDR3 runs 15 residues. Trimming took 1 base from V and 8 from J; bases not matched to a gene: 5. The CDR3 sequence is CASSYFQREGHEQFF. CDR3 nucleotides: TGTGCCAGCAGTTACTTCCAGCGGGAGGGCCATGAGCAGTTCTTC.

A few counts support this clone. The chain carries TRBV5-6 and TRBJ2-7; 8 bases match TRBD2. After removal of 0 bases from V and 4 bases from J, the junction contained 6 bases not matched to a gene. This CDR3 is built from 15 residues. The germline V gene encodes CDR1 SGHDT and CDR2 YYEEEE. The CDR3 DNA sequence: TGTGCCAGCAGCTTGGCCCCGGGAGGGCCTTACGAGCAGTACTTC. Residues: CASSLAPGGPYEQYF.

The rearrangement joins TRBV11-2 to TRBJ2-4; possibly TRBD2 for D (6 bases). CDR1 and CDR2 from the germline V gene are SGHAT and FQNNGV. The CDR3 is 18 residues long. V was shortened by 0 bases and J by 12 bases, with 27 bases between the two germline ends. CDR3 in amino acids: CASSLEGITGPRTGDQYF. CDR3 sequence (DNA): TGTGCCAGCAGCTTAGAGGGAATTACCGGGCCCCGAACGGGGGATCAGTACTTC.

A note on this clone: The identical CDR3 is also encoded by other nucleotide sequences in the sample. This chain connects TRBV18 to TRBJ2-7, with 9 bases aligning to TRBD1. The CDR3 sequence is 15 residues long. Germline V gives CDR1 KGHSH, CDR2 LQKENI. V lost 3 bases and J lost 3; bases outside the gene matches: 6. The CDR3 here is CASSPPGQGGYEQYF. For the CDR3, the DNA is TGTGCCAGCTCACCCCCGGGACAGGGTGGCTACGAGCAGTACTTC.

The chain joins TRBV11-1 to TRBJ1-1; possible D gene TRBD1, 6 bases. V was shortened by 3 bases and J by 1 base, with 12 bases between the two germline ends. Germline CDR1 is SGHAT and CDR2 is FQDESV (reference sequence). This CDR3 is built from 15 residues. The CDR3 is CASSFRSGANTEAFF. The CDR3 nucleotides read TGTGCCAGCAGCTTCCGTTCAGGGGCGAACACTGAAGCTTTCTTT.

This clone was found a few times. The chain carries TRBV30 and TRBJ1-1; a possible D gene is TRBD1 (5 bases). CDR3 length: 15 amino acids. The germline CDR1 and CDR2 sequences are GTSNPN and SVGIG (reference sequence). V was clipped by 7 bases and J by 3 bases, with 21 bases between them. The CDR3 here is CAYQKMGGGDTEAFF. The CDR3 nucleotides are TGTGCCTACCAGAAGATGGGGGGTGGCGACACTGAAGCTTTCTTT.

This clone was counted only a few times. The chain uses TRBV19 and TRBJ2-1, with TRBD2 identical over 7 bases. The CDR3 runs 14 residues. Germline values: CDR1 LNHDA, CDR2 SQIVND (reference sequence). V gave up 5 bases and J gave up 4 bases; unmatched junction bases: 5. This CDR3 is CASSRGGDYNEQFF. DNA for the CDR3: TGTGCCAGTAGTCGCGGGGGAGATTACAATGAGCAGTTCTTC.

This clone has more than one count but fewer than ten. The chain recombines TRBV5-1 with TRBJ2-1, with TRBD2 matching 8 bases. This CDR3 is built from 18 residues. V was clipped by 1 base and J by 3 bases; unmatched bases: 12. CDR1 is SGHRS and CDR2 is YFSETQ in the germline V gene. CDR3: CASSLSGRTAFSYNEQFF. The CDR3, as DNA: TGCGCCAGCAGCTTGAGCGGGAGAACGGCATTTAGCTACAATGAGCAGTTCTTC.

Notes on this clone: One junction end does not reproduce the germline sequence, and a read error may be involved. This chain connects TRBV2 to TRBJ1-2; 7 bases map to TRBD1. Germline loops: CDR1 SNHLY, CDR2 FYNNEI. The CDR3 length is 16 residues. CDR3 sequence: CASSPNDRAPYGGYTF. The DNA for the CDR3 is TGTGCCAGCAGCCCAAACGACAGGGCCCCATATGGAGGCTACACTTTC. Full variable domain (rest looked up from reference TRBV2 and TRBJ1-2): EPEVTQTPSHQVTQMGQEVILRCVPISNHLYFYWYRQILGQKVEFLVSFYNNEISEKSEIFDDQFSVERPDGSNFTLKIRSTKLEDSAMYFCASSPNDRAPYGGYTFGSGTRLTVV.

The chain uses TRBV5-8 and TRBJ1-4; 7 bases match TRBD1. The CDR3 loop spans 15 amino acids. CDR1 and CDR2 (germline): SGHTS, YDEGEE. Trimming removed 5 bases from V and 0 bases from J; junction bases left unmatched: 4. CDR3 coding DNA: TGTGCCAGCAGATCCGGGACAGCAACTAATGAAAAACTGTTTTTT. Its protein product is CASRSGTATNEKLFF.

This chain uses TRBV7-2 with TRBJ2-7, with 7 bases matching TRBD2. V was pared by 5 bases and J by 5 bases, with 12 bases of the junction left unmatched. This CDR3 has 15 residues. Germline V gives CDR1 SGHTA, CDR2 FQGNSA. In nucleotides, the CDR3 is TGTGCCAGCAGCCCGTTAGCGGGCGTAGGGGACGAGCAGTACTTC. Translated: CASSPLAGVGDEQYF.